This T cell receptor (beta chain) appears in the sequencing data of a study of cytomegalovirus exposure and HLA in healthy donors. PCR involved 60 Vbeta and 13 Jbeta primers. Sequencing used immunoSEQ multiplex PCR; TCRdb keeps in-frame clones, though not all of them. The table lists roughly 120,000 clones, over 75% of them singletons. With respect to this clone: Its antigen is currently unknown.

Overall study findings and caveats: CMV serostatus was the only recorded immune exposure for donors. The listing of 160 or so TCR beta chains classed them as cytomegalovirus-associated.

This receptor was taken from a woman in her late teens or twenties in good health and CMV-seronegative. Sequenced sample: PBMCs.

The CDR3, as DNA: TGTGCCAGCAGCCTGACTAGCGGGAAGTACCAAGAGACCCAGTACTTC. As protein: CASSLTSGKYQETQYF. The chain couples TRBV7-8 to TRBJ2-5, with 11 nucleotides matching TRBD2. After removal of 5 bases from V and 0 bases from J, the junction contained 5 bases not matched to a gene. The germline V gene has CDR1 SGHVS and CDR2 FQNEAQ. The CDR3 is 16 residues long.